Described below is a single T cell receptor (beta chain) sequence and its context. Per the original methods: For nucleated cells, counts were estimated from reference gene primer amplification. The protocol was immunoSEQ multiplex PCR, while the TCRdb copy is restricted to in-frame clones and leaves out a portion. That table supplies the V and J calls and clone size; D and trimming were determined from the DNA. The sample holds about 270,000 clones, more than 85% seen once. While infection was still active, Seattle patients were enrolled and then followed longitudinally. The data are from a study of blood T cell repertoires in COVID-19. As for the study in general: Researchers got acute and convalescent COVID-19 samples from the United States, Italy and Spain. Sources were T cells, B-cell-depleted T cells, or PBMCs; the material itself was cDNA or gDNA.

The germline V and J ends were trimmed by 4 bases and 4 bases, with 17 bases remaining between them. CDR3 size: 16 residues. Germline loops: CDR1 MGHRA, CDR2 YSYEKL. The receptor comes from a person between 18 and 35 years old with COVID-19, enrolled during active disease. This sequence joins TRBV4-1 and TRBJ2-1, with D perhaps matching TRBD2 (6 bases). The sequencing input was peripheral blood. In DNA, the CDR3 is TGCGCCAGCAGCCCCCTGGGGCGGGACCCATACAATGAGCAGTTCTTC. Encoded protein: CASSPLGRDPYNEQFF.